These T cell receptor beta chains were read from a single sample in a study of regulatory T cells in long-lasting Graves disease. TCRdb called the multiplex PCR reads again in MiXCR, with one record for every CDR3 protein. The table has about 620,000 distinct CDR3 sequences, roughly 15% seen once; the top ten hold roughly 18%. The same data also went into a second study, on T cells in Graves' hyperthyroidism and ophthalmopathy.

Sequencing used peripheral blood mononuclear cells (PBMCs), obtained at new diagnosis, from a patient treated with antithyroid drugs. All receptors derive from a woman in her 30s with Graves disease. The conserved cysteine and the conserved F or W are not part of the CDR3 here. Rows may omit the clone size; those that give it use once, few, many or a size class.

>many|TRBV2|TRBJ2-7
ASSRGLASSYEQY
>NA|TRBV5-1|TRBJ2-1
ASSLRQGVANEQF
>few|TRBV6-5|TRBJ2-3
ASSYGRGGRSTDTQY
>NA|TRBV6-9|TRBJ1-6
ASSYPLPTGWSSPLH
>NA|TRBV5-8|TRBJ2-4
ASSLPASRDIQY
>many|TRBV7-9|TRBJ2-7
ASSQFYEQY
>NA|TRBV19|TRBJ1-2
ASSILKGARKGYT
>many|TRBV27|TRBJ2-7
ASSLFGGGPYEQY
>NA|TRBV5-5|TRBJ2-5
ASGEEPGPPYQETQY
>few|TRBV10-1|TRBJ1-1
ASISPPVNTEAF
>NA|TRBV7-3|TRBJ2-7
ASSRSGSSSYEQY
>many|TRBV20-1|TRBJ1-1
SATGYTEAF
>few|TRBV20-1|TRBJ1-5
SAGETREPQH
>many|TRBV28|TRBJ2-7
ASSAGTGLTYEQY
>many|TRBV28|TRBJ1-2
ASTSGSYGYT
>NA|TRBV7-3|TRBJ1-2
ASSQDPGRYGYA
>NA|TRBV11-2|TRBJ2-3
ASSLGASGSSTDTQY
>few|TRBV7-9|TRBJ1-1
ASSLAGGGSTEAF
>few|TRBV28|TRBJ1-2
AIRGALYYGYT
>NA|TRBV12-3/TRBV12-4|TRBJ1-6
ASSLTQTDSPLH
>few|TRBV2|TRBJ1-6
ASSPLDSYNSPLH
>NA|TRBV19|TRBJ2-1
ASSNQPWAGGVYNEQF
>many|TRBV29-1|TRBJ1-6
SVEAPGTTNSPLH
>many|TRBV12-3/TRBV12-4|TRBJ2-2
ASSLTTGELF
>NA|TRBV20-1|TRBJ2-1
SANSGTLSSYNEQF
>many|TRBV7-2|TRBJ2-3
ASSLYGDTQY
>NA|TRBV24-1|TRBJ2-1
ATSDTDRQHYNEQF
>NA|TRBV20-1|TRBJ1-3
SAEGQPSGNTIY
>many|TRBV28|TRBJ2-5
ASSFFGGAY
>NA|TRBV6-9|TRBJ1-6
ASSFTDGNSPLH
>many|TRBV27|TRBJ2-5
ASPIAETQY
>few|TRBV5-1|TRBJ2-3
ASSIQLRGVTDTQY
>many|TRBV5-1|TRBJ2-3
ASSLAPSGTSDTQY
>many|TRBV20-1|TRBJ2-1
SARLDHNEQF
>NA|TRBV7-9|TRBJ1-6
ASSSDSHKNSPLH
>few|TRBV6-1|TRBJ1-1
ASGGQGGAF
>few|TRBV7-9|TRBJ2-7
ASSHVTHPYEQY
>few|TRBV30|TRBJ2-7
AWQHRDRFSYEQY
>many|TRBV28|TRBJ1-5
ASSNRVAQPQH
>many|TRBV2|TRBJ1-5
ASSDRGSHNQPQH
>few|TRBV7-9|TRBJ2-5
ASSLGGNTETQY
>few|TRBV3-1|TRBJ1-1
ASSQGISLDTEAF
>NA|TRBV20-1|TRBJ2-1
SARGLGTSGYNEQF
>NA|TRBV7-9|TRBJ1-2
ASSSWTGLDGYT
>many|TRBV30|TRBJ1-1
AWSKRVALTEAF
>many|TRBV7-3|TRBJ2-3
ASSLTHLSTDTQY
>many|TRBV7-2|TRBJ2-7
ASSSDGTSGLYEQY
>NA|TRBV7-9|TRBJ2-3
ASSLATATDTQY
>NA|TRBV28|TRBJ2-3
ASRTRGTDTQY
>many|TRBV28|TRBJ1-2
ASKAHTVGGAKYGYT
>NA|TRBV6-6|TRBJ1-5
ASSYSSREPQH
>few|TRBV20-1|TRBJ2-7
SARDPRTGTYEQY
>many|TRBV11-2|TRBJ2-2
ASSLAPFTGELF
>NA|TRBV28|TRBJ2-7
ASSTPMGSSYEQY
>NA|TRBV10-3|TRBJ2-1
AINPGYDDNEQF
>few|TRBV3-1|TRBJ2-5
ASSQGATRGTQY
>many|TRBV9|TRBJ1-5
ASSVEASNQPQH
>many|TRBV6-5|TRBJ2-1
ASSYSTGTFNEQF
>NA|TRBV9|TRBJ2-2
ASSPHLGGLRTGELF
>many|TRBV28|TRBJ1-4
ASKSTTGSEKLF